Shown below are 22 T cell receptor beta chains from a single sample sequenced in a study of T cells in Graves' hyperthyroidism and ophthalmopathy. TCR beta CDR3 region amplification was performed from RNA transcripts. Researchers ran a first-round RT-PCR on the TCR CDR3 using the HTBI primer set. TCRdb redid the calling of the multiplex PCR reads with MiXCR, one entry per CDR3 protein. The profile shows approximately 610,000 distinct CDR3 sequences, 16% of them singletons. Sequencing was carried out using blood. Receptor source: a woman between 18 and 29 years old with Graves' hyperthyroidism.

This clonotype was seen more than once but under ten times. The genes are TRBV14 and TRBJ2-5, with 13 nucleotides matching TRBD2. Losses at the gene ends were 4 bases for V and 0 bases for J; bases not matched to a gene: 2. The CDR3 loop spans 16 amino acids. CDR1 is SGHDN and CDR2 is FVKESK in the germline V gene. The CDR3 nucleotides are TGTGCCAGCAGCCCACTAGCGGGGGGGAACCAAGAGACCCAGTACTTC. Its translation is CASSPLAGGNQETQYF.

Many counts were recorded for this clonotype. V usage is TRBV2 and J usage is TRBJ1-1, with D possibly being TRBD1 (5 bases). Looked up from germline, CDR1 is SNHLY and CDR2 is FYNNEI. CDR3 length equals 14 residues. The germline V and J ends were trimmed by 8 bases and 0 bases, with 13 bases remaining between them. CDR3 sequence: CASLRQFMNTEAFF. As DNA, the CDR3 is TGTGCCAGCCTTAGACAGTTCATGAACACTGAAGCTTTCTTT.

This clonotype has at least ten counts. The chain carries TRBV12-3 or TRBV12-4 and TRBJ1-1; D possibly corresponds to TRBD1 (5 bases). V lost 6 bases, J lost 4 bases, and 12 bases lay in between. CDR3 length: 13 amino acids. The CDR3 loop is CASSPRRGTEAFF. CDR3 DNA sequence: TGTGCCAGCAGCCCTCGGAGGGGCACTGAAGCTTTCTTT.

This clonotype was seen a few times. This rearrangement joins TRBV27 to TRBJ2-2, with D possibly TRBD1 on 6 matching bases. The V gene's germline CDR1 is MNHEY and CDR2 SMNVEV (reference sequence). This CDR3 contains 12 residues. V was pared by 9 bases and J by 6 bases, with 11 bases between. The CDR3 reads CASTTGPGELFF. CDR3 coding DNA: TGTGCCAGTACCACAGGGCCCGGGGAGCTGTTTTTT.

This clonotype was found a few times. The chain uses TRBV2 and TRBJ1-1, with D possibly TRBD1 on 5 matching bases. V was clipped by 6 bases and J by 3 bases, with 11 bases between them. CDR3 length: 13 amino acids. Germline values: CDR1 SNHLY, CDR2 FYNNEI. The CDR3: CASSREGYTEAFF. As DNA, the CDR3 is TGTGCCAGCAGCCGCGAGGGGTACACTGAAGCTTTCTTT.

This rearrangement joins TRBV14 to TRBJ2-2; D possibly corresponds to TRBD2 (6 bases). The CDR3 runs 17 residues. Germline V gives CDR1 SGHDN, CDR2 FVKESK. Deletions cut 4 bases from V and 2 bases from J, with 17 bases between. The chain's CDR3 is CASSRALGLANTGELFF. CDR3 DNA sequence: TGTGCCAGCAGCCGCGCCCTGGGACTGGCAAACACCGGGGAGCTGTTTTTT. Using reference TRBV14 and TRBJ2-2 for the parts outside the CDR3, the full variable domain is EAGVTQFPSHSVIEKGQTVTLRCDPISGHDNLYWYRRVMGKEIKFLLHFVKESKQDESGMPNNRFLAERTGGTYSTLKVQPAELEDSGVYFCASSRALGLANTGELFFGEGSRLTVL.

This chain links TRBV7-2 with TRBJ1-3; 7 bases agree with TRBD1. J was trimmed by 6 bases and V by 3 bases; bases with no gene match: 5. The germline V gene has CDR1 SGHTA and CDR2 FQGNSA. There are 14 residues in the CDR3. The CDR3 DNA reads TGTGCCAGCAGCTTGGGACAGTACTCAAACACCATATATTTT. Its translation: CASSLGQYSNTIYF.

This clonotype has at least ten counts. The chain is built from TRBV7-9 and TRBJ2-7; no reliable D call. The germline V and J ends were trimmed by 2 bases and 0 bases, with 5 bases remaining between them. The CDR3 extends over 13 amino acids. Per germline, CDR1 SEHNR and CDR2 FQNEAQ (reference sequence). This CDR3 is CASSLKDSYEQYF. DNA of the CDR3: TGTGCCAGCAGCTTAAAGGACTCCTACGAGCAGTACTTC.

This clonotype was seen a handful of times. This clone may be a read error of a much larger clone one base away. The rearrangement uses TRBV3-1 and TRBJ1-1; D is undetermined. The V and J ends lost 1 base and 5 bases respectively, with 8 bases between them. The germline gives CDR1 LGHDT, CDR2 YNNKEL (reference sequence). CDR3 size: 13 residues. This CDR3 is CASSQGTDTEAFF. Here the CDR3 DNA reads TGTGCCAGCAGCCAAGGCACGGATACTGAAGCTTTCTTT.

This clonotype appeared many times. The genes are TRBV20-1 and TRBJ2-7; D unresolved. The CDR3 has 12 residues. The germline V gene encodes CDR1 DFQATT and CDR2 SNEGSKA (reference sequence). V lost 1 base and J lost 2, with 6 bases in between. The CDR3 bases are TGCAGTGCTAGAGCGTCAGCCTACGAGCAGTACTTC. Protein product: CSARASAYEQYF.

As regards this clonotype: A read error may be the cause here, since a much bigger clone is one base away. The rearrangement joins TRBV7-2 to TRBJ1-6; D remains unclear. V lost 1 base, J lost 14 bases, and 18 bases lay in between. The CDR3 totals 15 residues. CDR1 and CDR2 (germline): SGHTA, FQGNSA. DNA for the CDR3: TGTGCCAGCAGCTTAGTTTCAGGAGGGTCGGGTACCCTCCACTTT. This translates into CASSLVSGGSGTLHF.

In its sample, this clonotype was seen many times. The chain links TRBV7-9 to TRBJ1-6; perhaps TRBD1 as D (6 bases). Deletions cut 5 bases from V and 5 bases from J, with 13 bases between. Germline V CDR1 and CDR2: SEHNR, FQNEAQ (reference sequence). This CDR3 comprises 15 residues. The DNA of the CDR3 is TGTGCCAGCAGCCCCCCGGGACACGATAATTCACCCCTCCACTTT. Protein sequence: CASSPPGHDNSPLHF.

To note about this clonotype: A much larger clone is a single base away; this may be a read error. The chain links TRBV18 to TRBJ1-1, with D possibly matching TRBD1 (5 bases). Germline CDR1 reads KGHSH; CDR2 reads LQKENI. The CDR3 runs to 15 residues. This chain's CDR3 is CAGSPGQGGNTEAFF. CDR3 coding DNA: TGTGCCGGCTCACCAGGGCAGGGCGGAAACACTGAAGCTTTCTTT.

This clonotype was detected many times. The rearrangement joins TRBV6-1 to TRBJ2-7; the match to TRBD2 covers 8 bases. CDR3 length equals 15 residues. Germline CDR1 MNHNS, CDR2 SASEGT. J was trimmed by 4 bases and V by 7 bases; bases with no gene match: 12. CDR3 coding DNA: TGTGCCAGCAATGTTGCCGGGACTAGTACGTACGAGCAGTACTTC. As protein: CASNVAGTSTYEQYF.

There are many counts of this clonotype. As DNA, the CDR3 is TGTGCCAGTAGTAAATTAGAGACAGGGTATCAGCCCCAGCATTTT. Amino acid sequence: CASSKLETGYQPQHF. The V and J genes are TRBV19 and TRBJ1-5; 7 bases fit TRBD1. CDR1 LNHDA and CDR2 SQIVND come from the germline V gene (reference sequence). The J segment lost 5 bases and the V segment lost 4 bases, leaving 8 bases of the junction unmatched. The CDR3 is 15 amino acids.

This clonotype was seen at least ten times. J is TRBJ2-5 and V is TRBV29-1; D gene uncertain. Trimming took 6 bases from V and 3 from J, leaving 11 bases between them. Germline V gives CDR1 SQVTM, CDR2 ANQGSEA. This CDR3 is 12 amino acids long. CDR3 nucleotides: TGCAGCGTGGCACACGTTAAAGAGACCCAGTACTTC. Encoded protein: CSVAHVKETQYF.

V and J are TRBV14 and TRBJ1-1; no firm D call. The CDR3 runs 14 residues. In germline, CDR1 is SGHDN, CDR2 FVKESK. V was clipped by 2 bases and J by 0 bases, with 7 bases between them. The CDR3 DNA is TGTGCCAGCAGCCAAAAAATCATGAACACTGAAGCTTTCTTT. Its protein product is CASSQKIMNTEAFF. Full variable domain (outside the CDR3, taken from reference TRBV14 and TRBJ1-1): EAGVTQFPSHSVIEKGQTVTLRCDPISGHDNLYWYRRVMGKEIKFLLHFVKESKQDESGMPNNRFLAERTGGTYSTLKVQPAELEDSGVYFCASSQKIMNTEAFFGQGTRLTVV.

This clonotype showed up many times. This chain links TRBV10-3 with TRBJ2-5; D unresolved. The CDR3 is 15 residues long. V was pared by 0 bases and J by 5 bases, with 13 bases between. Germline-derived CDR1 and CDR2 are ENHRY and SYGVKD. The CDR3 DNA follows: TGTGCCATCAGTGAGTCCGATACCGACCTGGAGACCCAGTACTTC. Amino acids: CAISESDTDLETQYF.

This clonotype was detected only a few times. The chain is built from TRBV3-1 and TRBJ2-5; D ambiguous. CDR1 is LGHDT, CDR2 YNNKEL, per germline (reference sequence). Trimming stripped 4 bases from V and 4 bases from J, with 13 bases between. There are 14 residues in the CDR3. The CDR3: CASSRIQSLETQYF. As DNA, the CDR3 is TGTGCCAGCAGCCGGATCCAAAGTCTAGAGACCCAGTACTTC.

V is TRBV6-1 and J is TRBJ1-2; 7 bases line up with TRBD1. This CDR3 comprises 15 residues. The J segment lost 4 bases and the V segment lost 5 bases, leaving 10 bases of the junction unmatched. The germline gives CDR1 MNHNS, CDR2 SASEGT. CDR3 nucleotide sequence: TGTGCCAGCAGTTCCCGGGACAGAAGGGGCTATGGCTACACCTTC. Its protein product is CASSSRDRRGYGYTF.

As concerns this clonotype: An end of the junction differs from the germline gene, which may be a read error. The V gene is TRBV3-1, the J gene TRBJ2-7; no reliable D call. This CDR3 has 15 amino acids. Germline V lookup: CDR1 LGHDT, CDR2 YNNKEL (reference sequence). The CDR3 DNA follows: TGTGCCAGCAGCTTCCGGGTCTTAGGGTCCTACGGGCAGTACTTC. Residues: CASSFRVLGSYGQYF.

The sample holds a few counts of this clonotype. The chain has TRBV27 and TRBJ1-5; a weak D match, TRBD1 (5 bases). The CDR3 length is 14 residues. V dropped 0 bases and J dropped 5 bases, with 8 bases sitting between them. CDR1 and CDR2 from the germline V gene are MNHEY and SMNVEV (reference sequence). The chain's CDR3 is CASSLSGDYQPQHF. CDR3 bases: TGTGCCAGCAGTTTATCGGGGGATTATCAGCCCCAGCATTTT.